This passage covers 3 T cell receptor beta chains from one sample sequenced in a study of regulatory T cells in long-lasting Graves disease. Time point defined: newly diagnosed GD, antithyroid drugs for less than 3 months. RNA extracted from PBMCs served as the sequencing template. Relying on iRepertoire HTBI primers and Arm-PCR of CDR3 regions, the team built TCR beta libraries. From the multiplex PCR reads, TCRdb called clonotypes with MiXCR, one entry per CDR3 protein. The sample includes roughly 500,000 distinct CDR3 sequences, approximately 13% of them seen just once. The data also belong to a second study, concerning T cells in Graves' hyperthyroidism and ophthalmopathy.

Sample: peripheral blood mononuclear cells (PBMCs), taken at new diagnosis, from a patient treated with antithyroid drugs. The receptors originated from a man aged 25 to 45 with Graves disease.

V usage is TRBV12-3 or TRBV12-4 and J usage is TRBJ2-2; perhaps TRBD1 as D (5 bases). Trimming shortened V by 5 bases and J by 4 bases, and 17 bases separated the two germline ends. The CDR3 length is 16 residues. The CDR3, as DNA: TGTGCCAGCAGTGATTCAGGGATAGTCGGCACCGGGGAGCTGTTTTTT. It yields the protein CASSDSGIVGTGELFF.

The chain uses TRBV7-2 and TRBJ2-4, with D unresolved. The V and J ends lost 5 bases and 2 bases respectively, with 13 bases between them. The CDR3 contains 15 residues. The V gene's germline CDR1 is SGHTA and CDR2 FQGNSA. CDR3 region: CASSPAGLTKNIQYF. Written as DNA, the CDR3 is TGTGCCAGCAGCCCGGCCGGGCTTACCAAAAACATTCAGTACTTC.

This clonotype was recorded at least ten times. The gene calls are TRBV6-2 or TRBV6-3 and TRBJ2-1, with 10 bases aligning to TRBD1. V trimming: 8 bases; J trimming: 3 bases; junction bases outside the gene matches: 4. Germline V CDR1 and CDR2: MNHEY, SVGEGT. This CDR3 region has 14 residues. CDR3 sequence (DNA): TGTGCCAGCGCTCGGACAGGGGGCTACAATGAGCAGTTCTTC. Encoded protein: CASARTGGYNEQFF.